This record looks at one TCR beta chain sequence and its context. Its antigen remains unknown. After removal of 5 bases from V and 1 base from J, the junction contained 3 bases not matched to a gene. CDR1 LNHDA and CDR2 SQIVND come from the germline V gene (reference sequence). The CDR3 length is 14 residues. The sample comes from a study of long-term antiretroviral therapy in people with HIV. About the study: The earliest samples came about a decade before the 2015 immediate-ART recommendation.

The assay used was immunoSEQ (version v3.0), run at survey level. Sequencing was designed to cover roughly 40,000-50,000 T-cell genomes in each sample. TCRdb's table, derived via immunoSEQ multiplex PCR, lists solely in-frame clones and lacks some. This table holds about 17,000 clones, around three quarters found once. Whole-study results and caveats: Clones that had undergone expansion before ART dominated the repertoire at all time points.

This specimen consisted of unsorted PBMCs, obtained 2.3 years after starting antiretroviral therapy. This TCR came from a woman between 40 and 55 years old with HIV. The J gene is TRBJ1-1, the V gene TRBV19; the match to TRBD1 covers 8 bases. CDR3 sequence (DNA): TGTGCCAGTAGTCCTCAGGGGGCGAACACTGAAGCTTTCTTT. It specifies CASSPQGANTEAFF.